This record looks at one TCR beta chain sequence and its context. What it binds is unknown. Other DNA sequences of this sample code for an identical CDR3. This entry comes from a study of shared clonotypes between healthy human individuals. Profiling relied on immunoSEQ multiplex PCR, and the TCRdb table lists in-frame clones only, not all of them. The top ten hold roughly 16% of the sample, which has some 320,000 clones, around 87% seen once. Germline-derived CDR1 and CDR2 are MDHEN and SYDVKM. The CDR3 extends over 14 amino acids. V shed 3 bases and J shed 2 bases, with 11 bases lying between them. Both CD45RO+ cells and CCR7-negative CD45RA+ TemRA cells were combined to make up CD8 memory. Study conclusions and caveats: The genetic and exposure-history diversity represented was limited by few donors. What rarefaction showed was incomplete sorted-subset sequencing despite large depth. Donor clonotype sharing was expected to depend on sequencing depth.

The receptor was derived from a man aged 18 to 30 in good health. The sample was memory CD8+ T cells sorted from blood. The sample's subset: CD45RO+ cells pooled with CCR7-negative TemRA cells. The rearrangement joins TRBV28 to TRBJ2-7; TRBD1 might be the D (7 bases). The CDR3 sequence is CASSFQGGTYEQYF. CDR3 DNA: TGTGCCAGCAGTTTTCAGGGGGGAACCTACGAGCAGTACTTC. The full variable domain, completed using reference TRBV28 and TRBJ2-7, is DVKVTQSSRYLVKRTGEKVFLECVQDMDHENMFWYRQDPGLGLRLIYFSYDVKMKEKGDIPEGYSVSREKKERFSLILESASTNQTSMYLCASSFQGGTYEQYFGPGTRLTVT.